This T cell receptor beta chain was recorded in a study of blood T cell repertoires in COVID-19. Study information: Spain, Italy and the United States supplied samples that represented acute and convalescent COVID-19. T cells, B-cell-depleted T cells, or PBMCs supplied cDNA or gDNA.

V gave up 2 bases and J gave up 8 bases, with 13 bases separating them. CDR3 size: 15 residues. CDR1 ENHRY and CDR2 SYGVKD come from the germline V gene. While infection was still active, Seattle patients were enrolled and then followed longitudinally. Per the study methods: The assay estimated nucleated cells by amplifying reference gene primers. Sequenced by immunoSEQ multiplex PCR; TCRdb stores in-frame clones only, minus some. Clonal size and the V and J genes are those of that table, whereas D and trimming came from the DNA. The profile shows about 130,000 clones, about four fifths of them singletons. This clone appeared once.

The chain employs TRBV10-3 and TRBJ1-6, with a possible D match to TRBD1 (5 bases). Sequencing was performed on peripheral blood. The receptor was isolated from a man in his thirties or forties with COVID-19, enrolled during active disease. The CDR3 region is CAISERSSGDSPLHF. CDR3 nucleotide sequence: TGTGCCATCAGTGAGAGGTCGTCGGGGGATTCACCCCTCCACTTT.